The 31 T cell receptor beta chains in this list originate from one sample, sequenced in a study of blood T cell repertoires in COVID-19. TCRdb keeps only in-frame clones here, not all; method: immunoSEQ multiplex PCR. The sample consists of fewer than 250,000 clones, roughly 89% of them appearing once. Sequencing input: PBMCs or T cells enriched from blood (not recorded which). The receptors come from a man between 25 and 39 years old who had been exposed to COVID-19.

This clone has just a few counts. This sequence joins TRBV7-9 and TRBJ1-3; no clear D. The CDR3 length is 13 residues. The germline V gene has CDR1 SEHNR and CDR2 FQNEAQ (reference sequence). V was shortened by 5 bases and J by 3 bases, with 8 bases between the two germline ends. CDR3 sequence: CASSPLGGNTIYF. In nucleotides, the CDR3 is TGTGCCAGCAGCCCCCTAGGTGGAAACACCATATATTTT.

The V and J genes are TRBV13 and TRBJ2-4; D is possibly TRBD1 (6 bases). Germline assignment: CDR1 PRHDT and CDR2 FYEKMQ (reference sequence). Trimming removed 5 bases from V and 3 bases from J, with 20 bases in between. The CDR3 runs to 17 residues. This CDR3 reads CASSTTQGSIGKNIQYF. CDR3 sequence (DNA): TGTGCCAGCAGCACAACGCAGGGGTCGATAGGCAAAAACATTCAGTACTTC.

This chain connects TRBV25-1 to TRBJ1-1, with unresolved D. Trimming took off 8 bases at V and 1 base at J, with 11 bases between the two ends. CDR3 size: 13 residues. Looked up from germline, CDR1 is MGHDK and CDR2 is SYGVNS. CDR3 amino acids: CASVGPGNTEAFF. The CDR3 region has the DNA TGTGCCAGCGTGGGCCCCGGGAACACTGAAGCTTTCTTT. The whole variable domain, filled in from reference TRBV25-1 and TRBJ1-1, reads EADIYQTPRYLVIGTGKKITLECSQTMGHDKMYWYQQDPGMELHLIHYSYGVNSTEKGDLSSESTVSRIRTEHFPLTLESARPSHTSQYLCASVGPGNTEAFFGQGTRLTVV.

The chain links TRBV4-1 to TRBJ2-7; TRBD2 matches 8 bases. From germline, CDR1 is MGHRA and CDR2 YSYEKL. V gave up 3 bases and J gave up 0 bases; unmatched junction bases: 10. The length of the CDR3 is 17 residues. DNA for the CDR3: TGCGCCAGCAGCCAGCCCTTAGCGGGGAAGTCCTCCTACGAGCAGTACTTC. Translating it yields CASSQPLAGKSSYEQYF.

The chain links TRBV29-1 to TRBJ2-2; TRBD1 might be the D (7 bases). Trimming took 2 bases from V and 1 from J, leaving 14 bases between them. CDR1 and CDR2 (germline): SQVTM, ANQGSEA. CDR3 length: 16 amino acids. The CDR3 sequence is CSVEWGDSLNTGELFF. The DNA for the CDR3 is TGCAGCGTTGAATGGGGGGACAGCCTGAACACCGGGGAGCTGTTTTTT.

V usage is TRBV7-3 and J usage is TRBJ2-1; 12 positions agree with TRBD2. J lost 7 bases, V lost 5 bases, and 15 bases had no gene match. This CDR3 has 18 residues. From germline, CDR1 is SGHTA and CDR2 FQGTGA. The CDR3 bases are TGTGCCAGCAGCCCCACCCCGCCGAGGACTAGCGGGATAAATGAGCAGTTCTTC. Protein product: CASSPTPPRTSGINEQFF.

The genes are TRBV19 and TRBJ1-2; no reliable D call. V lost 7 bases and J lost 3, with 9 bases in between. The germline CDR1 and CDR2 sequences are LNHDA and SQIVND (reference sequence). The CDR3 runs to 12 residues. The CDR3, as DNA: TGTGCCAGTACACAGAATCACTATGGCTACACCTTC. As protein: CASTQNHYGYTF. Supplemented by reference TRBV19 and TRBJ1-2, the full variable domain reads DGGITQSPKYLFRKEGQNVTLSCEQNLNHDAMYWYRQDPGQGLRLIYYSQIVNDFQKGDIAEGYSVSREKKESFPLTVTSAQKNPTAFYLCASTQNHYGYTFGSGTRLTVV.

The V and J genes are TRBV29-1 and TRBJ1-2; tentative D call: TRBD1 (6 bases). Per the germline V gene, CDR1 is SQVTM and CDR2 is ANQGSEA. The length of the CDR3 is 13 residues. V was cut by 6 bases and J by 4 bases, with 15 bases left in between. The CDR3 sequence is CSVGGGRGYGYTF. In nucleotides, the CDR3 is TGCAGCGTGGGAGGGGGTCGTGGCTATGGCTACACCTTC.

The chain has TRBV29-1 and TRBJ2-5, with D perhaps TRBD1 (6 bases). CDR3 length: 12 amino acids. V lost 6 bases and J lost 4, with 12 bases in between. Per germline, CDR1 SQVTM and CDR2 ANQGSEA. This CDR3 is CSVNRAGETQYF. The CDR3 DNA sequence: TGCAGCGTCAACAGGGCGGGAGAGACCCAGTACTTC.

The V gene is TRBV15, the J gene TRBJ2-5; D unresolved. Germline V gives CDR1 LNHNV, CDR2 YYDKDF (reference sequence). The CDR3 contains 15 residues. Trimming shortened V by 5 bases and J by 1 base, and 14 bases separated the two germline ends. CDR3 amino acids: CATSSGQATQETQYF. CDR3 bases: TGTGCCACCAGCTCTGGGCAGGCGACCCAAGAGACCCAGTACTTC.

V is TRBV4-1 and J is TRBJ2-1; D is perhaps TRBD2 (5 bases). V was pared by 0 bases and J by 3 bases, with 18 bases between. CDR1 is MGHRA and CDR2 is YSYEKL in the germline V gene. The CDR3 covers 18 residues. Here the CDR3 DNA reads TGCGCCAGCAGCCAAGAAGGGAGAATAACACCTAGCTACAATGAGCAGTTCTTC. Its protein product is CASSQEGRITPSYNEQFF.

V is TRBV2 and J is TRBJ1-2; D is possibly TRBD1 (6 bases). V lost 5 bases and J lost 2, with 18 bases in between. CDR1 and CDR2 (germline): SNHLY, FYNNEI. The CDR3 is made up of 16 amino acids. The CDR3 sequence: CASSRWTVGPNYGYTF. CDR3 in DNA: TGTGCCAGCAGTCGGTGGACAGTGGGGCCCAACTATGGCTACACCTTC.

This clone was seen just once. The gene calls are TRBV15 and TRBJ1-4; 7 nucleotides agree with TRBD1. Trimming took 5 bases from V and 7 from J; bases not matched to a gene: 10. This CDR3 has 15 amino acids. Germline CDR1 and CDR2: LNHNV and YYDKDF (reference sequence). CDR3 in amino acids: CATSLSHDRVEKLFF. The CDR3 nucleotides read TGTGCCACCAGCCTATCACACGACAGGGTTGAAAAACTGTTTTTT.

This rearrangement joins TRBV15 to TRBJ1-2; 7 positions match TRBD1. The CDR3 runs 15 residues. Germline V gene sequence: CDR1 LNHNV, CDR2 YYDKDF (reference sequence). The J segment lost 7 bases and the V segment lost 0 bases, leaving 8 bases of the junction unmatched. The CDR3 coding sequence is TGTGCCACCAGCAGAGAACAGGGGAAGGCTAGTGGCTACACCTTC. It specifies CATSREQGKASGYTF.

The CDR3 DNA reads as TGCGCCAGCAGCCAGGGGCTTGACAGAGGCCACGAGCAGTACTTC. This codes for CASSQGLDRGHEQYF. This sequence joins TRBV4-3 and TRBJ2-7; a possible D gene is TRBD1 (5 bases). V was cut by 3 bases and J by 5 bases, with 17 bases left in between. The CDR3 extends over 15 amino acids. Germline CDR1 is LGHNA and CDR2 is YSLEER.

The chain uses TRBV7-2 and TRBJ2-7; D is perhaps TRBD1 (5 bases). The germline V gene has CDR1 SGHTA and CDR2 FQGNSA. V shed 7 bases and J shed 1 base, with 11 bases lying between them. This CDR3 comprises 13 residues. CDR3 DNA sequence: TGTGCCAGCACCCTCGACAGTTCCTACGAGCAGTACTTC. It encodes CASTLDSSYEQYF.

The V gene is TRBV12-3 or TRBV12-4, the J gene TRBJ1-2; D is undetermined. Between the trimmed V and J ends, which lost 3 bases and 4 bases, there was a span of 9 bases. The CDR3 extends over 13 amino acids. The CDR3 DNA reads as TGTGCCAGCAGTTTTTGGGAGGCCTATGGCTACACCTTC. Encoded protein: CASSFWEAYGYTF.

The CDR3 coding sequence is TGTGCCAGCAGTTTATCGGGGGGGACCCAAGAGACCCAGTACTTC. It codes for CASSLSGGTQETQYF. The chain couples TRBV27 to TRBJ2-5; 7 bases are a match to TRBD2. This CDR3 region has 15 residues. Germline V gene data show CDR1 as MNHEY and CDR2 as SMNVEV (reference sequence). Germline trimming cut 0 bases from V and 1 base from J; bases unmatched to any gene: 2.

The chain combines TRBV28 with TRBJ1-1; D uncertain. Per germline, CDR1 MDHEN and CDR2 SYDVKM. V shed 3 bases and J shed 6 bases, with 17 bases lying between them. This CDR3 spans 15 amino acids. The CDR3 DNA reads TGTGCCAGCAGTTTTCAGCAGGTCGCAGATCCTGAAGCTTTCTTT. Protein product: CASSFQQVADPEAFF.

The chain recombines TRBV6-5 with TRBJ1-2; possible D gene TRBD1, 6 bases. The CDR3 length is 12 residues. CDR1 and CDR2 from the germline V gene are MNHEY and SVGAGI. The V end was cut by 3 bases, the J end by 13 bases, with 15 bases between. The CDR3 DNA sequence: TGTGCCAGCAGTTATAAACAGGGCCGGGGCACCTTC. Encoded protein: CASSYKQGRGTF.

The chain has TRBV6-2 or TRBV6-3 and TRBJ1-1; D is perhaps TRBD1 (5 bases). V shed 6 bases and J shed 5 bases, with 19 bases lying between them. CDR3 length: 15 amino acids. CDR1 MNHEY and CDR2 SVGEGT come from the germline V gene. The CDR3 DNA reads TGTGCCAGCAGCAGCAGGGTACAAGTCACTACTGAAGCTTTCTTT. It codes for CASSSRVQVTTEAFF.

The CDR3 is CASSQDFVSLGNTIYF. As DNA, the CDR3 is TGCGCCAGCAGCCAAGACTTCGTTAGCTTGGGAAACACCATATATTTT. V and J are TRBV4-1 and TRBJ1-3, with no clear D. The V gene lost 0 bases and the J gene lost 4 bases, with 13 bases spanning the gap. This CDR3 spans 16 amino acids. Germline lookup yields CDR1 MGHRA and CDR2 YSYEKL.

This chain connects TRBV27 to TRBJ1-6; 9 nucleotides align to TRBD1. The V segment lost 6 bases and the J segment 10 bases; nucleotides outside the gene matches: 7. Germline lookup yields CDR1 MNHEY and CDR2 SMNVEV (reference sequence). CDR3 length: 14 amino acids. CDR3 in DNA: TGTGCCAGCAGGACCGGGACAGGGAACTCACCCCTCCACTTT. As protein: CASRTGTGNSPLHF.

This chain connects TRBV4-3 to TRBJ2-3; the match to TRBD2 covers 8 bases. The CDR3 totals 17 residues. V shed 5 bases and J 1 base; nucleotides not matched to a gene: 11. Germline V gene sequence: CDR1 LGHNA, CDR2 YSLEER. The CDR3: CASSSQPRAGGTDTQYF. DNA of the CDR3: TGCGCCAGCAGCTCTCAGCCGAGAGCGGGAGGCACAGATACGCAGTATTTT.

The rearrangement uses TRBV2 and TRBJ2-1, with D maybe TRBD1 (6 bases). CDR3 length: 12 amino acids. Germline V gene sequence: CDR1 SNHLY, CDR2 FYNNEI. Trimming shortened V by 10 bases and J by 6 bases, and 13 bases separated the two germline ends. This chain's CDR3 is CATLSRGNEQFF. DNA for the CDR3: TGTGCCACCTTGTCCAGGGGCAATGAGCAGTTCTTC.

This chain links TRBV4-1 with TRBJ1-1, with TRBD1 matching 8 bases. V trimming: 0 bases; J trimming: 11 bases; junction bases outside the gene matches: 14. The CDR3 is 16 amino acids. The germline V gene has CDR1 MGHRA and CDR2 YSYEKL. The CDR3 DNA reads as TGCGCCAGCAGCCAAGATGGAGTGCAGGGGGCCACGGGGGCTTTCTTT. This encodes CASSQDGVQGATGAFF.

Written as DNA, the CDR3 is TGTGCCAGCAGCTTATTGGGAGGGGGGATGAACTATGGCTACACCTTC. Translation: CASSLLGGGMNYGYTF. This sequence joins TRBV7-2 and TRBJ1-2, with D possibly matching TRBD1 (6 bases). Germline V gives CDR1 SGHTA, CDR2 FQGNSA. V lost 2 bases and J lost 2, with 15 bases in between. The CDR3 runs to 16 residues. Looking up the rest from reference TRBV7-2 and TRBJ1-2 gives the full variable domain: GAGVSQSPSNKVTEKGKDVELRCDPISGHTALYWYRQSLGQGLEFLIYFQGNSAPDKSGLPSDRFSAERTGGSVSTLTIQRTQQEDSAVYLCASSLLGGGMNYGYTFGSGTRLTVV.

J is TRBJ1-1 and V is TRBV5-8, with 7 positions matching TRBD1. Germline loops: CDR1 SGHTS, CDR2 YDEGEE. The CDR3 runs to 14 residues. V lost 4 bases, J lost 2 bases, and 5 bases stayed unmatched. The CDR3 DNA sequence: TGTGCCAGCAGCCACTGGGACAGAAACACTGAAGCTTTCTTT. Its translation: CASSHWDRNTEAFF.

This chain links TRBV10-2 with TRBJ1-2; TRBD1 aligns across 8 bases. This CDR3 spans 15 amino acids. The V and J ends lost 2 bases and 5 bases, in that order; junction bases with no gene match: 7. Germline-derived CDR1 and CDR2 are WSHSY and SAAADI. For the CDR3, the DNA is TGCGCCAGCAGTGAGCAGGGGGCGAGACCTTATGGCTACACCTTC. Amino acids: CASSEQGARPYGYTF.

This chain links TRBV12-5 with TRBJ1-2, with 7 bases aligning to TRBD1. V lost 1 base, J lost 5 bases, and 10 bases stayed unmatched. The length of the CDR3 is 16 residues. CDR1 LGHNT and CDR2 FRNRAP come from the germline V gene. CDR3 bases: TGTGCTAGTGGTTTGGAGGGCAGGGGGAAAGGGTATGGCTACACCTTC. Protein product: CASGLEGRGKGYGYTF.

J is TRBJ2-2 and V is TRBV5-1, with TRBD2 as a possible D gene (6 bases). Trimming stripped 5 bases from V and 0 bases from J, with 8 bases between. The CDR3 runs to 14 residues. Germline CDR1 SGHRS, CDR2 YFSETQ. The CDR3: CASREGSNTGELFF. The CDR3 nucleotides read TGCGCCAGCAGGGAGGGGTCGAACACCGGGGAGCTGTTTTTT.